This TCR beta chain was captured in a study of early T cells in non-severe SARS-CoV-2 infection. In its sample, this clonotype was seen many times. Its specificity is not known. Study-level points and caveats: Reliance on VDJdb matching favored anti-spike CD8 responses; private and CD4 specificities were missed.

J lost 1 base, V lost 0 bases, and 1 base had no gene match. CDR1 is SGHNT and CDR2 is YYREEE in the germline V gene (reference sequence). The CDR3 covers 16 residues. Unique molecular identifiers were attached to individual cDNA molecules. MiXCR, applied by TCRdb to the 5' RACE reads, yields one record per CDR3 protein. Among fewer than 35,000 distinct CDR3 sequences, 4.4% were seen once, and the ten largest hold more than 9.5%. The sample consisted of whole blood. The receptor was derived from an adult who was a healthcare worker with PCR-confirmed SARS-CoV-2 infection or an uninfected control (not recorded which). The chain is built from TRBV5-4 and TRBJ2-4, with TRBD1 matching 10 bases. The CDR3 DNA sequence: TGTGCCAGCAGCTTGGGGACAGGGGGTGCCAAAAACATTCAGTACTTC. Its translation: CASSLGTGGAKNIQYF.